Listed below are T cell receptor beta chains from one sample, sequenced in a study of cytomegalovirus exposure and HLA in healthy donors. Clones were read by immunoSEQ multiplex PCR, and TCRdb kept only the in-frame ones, dropping some. Here the sample spans about 220,000 clones, roughly 85% being singletons. Sequencing was done on a sample of PBMCs. The receptors were gathered from a male donor in good health and CMV-seronegative. Each CDR3 is given with its conserved first and last residue. D genes are given only for firm matches. Size is stated for part of the rows, as once, few or many counts, or as a class when the clone is expanded.

TRBJ2-7 - few TRBV6-5 TGTGCCAGCAGTTACTCGGACCAGGGTTACGAGCAGTACTTC CASSYSDQGYEQYF
TRBJ1-2 - few TRBV7-9 TGTGCCAGCAGGGGGGGTGACTATGGCTACACCTTC CASRGGDYGYTF
TRBJ1-4 - few TRBV4-1 TGCGCCAGCAGCCTCCAGGGAGGCGAAAAACTGTTTTTT CASSLQGGEKLFF
TRBJ1-2 TRBD1 - TRBV27 TGTGCCAGCAGTTTTAGTACAGGGGGCGCCTATGGCTACACCTTC CASSFSTGGAYGYTF
TRBJ2-7 TRBD1 - TRBV27 TGTGCCAGCAGTTTACGGACAGGGGTTAACGAGCAGTACTTC CASSLRTGVNEQYF
TRBJ2-3 TRBD2 - TRBV9 TGTGCCAGCAGCCTTTTAGCGGGGGGGAGGGATACGCAGTATTTT CASSLLAGGRDTQYF
TRBJ2-7 - once TRBV5-1 TGCGCCAGCAGCTTGGGATCCCGGTCCGGCGGCTCCTACGAGCAGTACTTC CASSLGSRSGGSYEQYF
TRBJ1-5 - - TRBV6-5 TGTGCCAGCAGTCGCACAGGGTTGGTTCAGCCCCAGCATTTT CASSRTGLVQPQHF
TRBJ2-2 - few TRBV5-6 TGTGCCAGCAGCTTGACAGGGCACACCGGGGAGCTGTTTTTT CASSLTGHTGELFF
TRBJ2-5 TRBD1 once TRBV5-6 TGTGCCAGCAGCCAAGCCACAGGGGGCGGAGAGACCCAGTACTTC CASSQATGGGETQYF
TRBJ1-1 - - TRBV6-1 TGTGCCAGCAGTGAAGCGCATCGTCCGGGGGGGTTTGCTGAAGCTTTCTTT CASSEAHRPGGFAEAFF
TRBJ1-2 TRBD1 once TRBV9 TGTGCCAGCAGCGTTCGGGTAGGGGGCAGACTATCTAACTATGGCTACACCTTC CASSVRVGGRLSNYGYTF
TRBJ1-4 TRBD1 - TRBV7-2 TGTGCCAGCAGCAGCTCCTCGGGCAGGGGGAATGAAAAACTGTTTTTT CASSSSSGRGNEKLFF
TRBJ1-4 - - TRBV7-5 TGTGTCAGAAGCGCATCCCCGGGACAGGGGAATGAAAAACTGTTTTTT CVRSASPGQGNEKLFF
TRBJ1-1 TRBD1 - TRBV5-4 TGTGCCAGCAGCTTGGACAGACAGGGGAACACTGAAGCTTTCTTT CASSLDRQGNTEAFF